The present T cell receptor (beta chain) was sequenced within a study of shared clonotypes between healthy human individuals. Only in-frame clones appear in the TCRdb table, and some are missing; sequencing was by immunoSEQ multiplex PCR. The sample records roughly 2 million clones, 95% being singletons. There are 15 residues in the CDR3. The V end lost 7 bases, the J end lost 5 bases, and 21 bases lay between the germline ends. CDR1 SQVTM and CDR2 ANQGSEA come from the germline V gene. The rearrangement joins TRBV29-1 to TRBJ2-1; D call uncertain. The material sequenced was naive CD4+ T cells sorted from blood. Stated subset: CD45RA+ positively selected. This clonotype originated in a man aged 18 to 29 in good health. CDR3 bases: TGCAGCGCGCAACCAGACAACAGACCTAACAATGAGCAGTTCTTC. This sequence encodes CSAQPDNRPNNEQFF.